The T cell receptor (beta chain) described here comes from a study of OX40 agonist ivuxolimab in advanced cancers. Study summary: Clinicians treated patients with ivuxolimab, an agonistic anti-OX40 (CD134) antibody. Patients got intravenous ivuxolimab at 0.01 to 10 mg/kg every 2 weeks.

CDR1 and CDR2 (germline): SNHLY, FYNNEI. The ends lost 2 bases at V and 2 bases at J; junction bases unmatched: 6. CDR3 size: 15 residues. Measured with immunoSEQ multiplex PCR; TCRdb has only the in-frame clones, and not every one. The sample carries about 61,000 clones, approximately 82% recorded once. This chain uses TRBV2 with TRBJ2-7; 7 positions agree with TRBD2. This TCR derives from an adult with an advanced solid tumor such as melanoma, head and neck, liver or kidney cancer. The specimen was CD4+ or CD8+ T cells sorted from blood, collected in a trial of the OX40 agonist ivuxolimab. CDR3 nucleotide sequence: TGTGCCAGCAGTGAACTAGCTAGCGGTACCTACGAGCAGTACTTC. Its translation: CASSELASGTYEQYF.